This T cell receptor (beta chain) was retrieved from a study of cytotoxic CD8 clonotypes in ibrutinib-treated CLL. This clone was seen a few times. Method: immunoSEQ multiplex PCR; TCRdb's copy keeps in-frame clones and lacks some. This table has 100,000 or so clones, 58% appearing once. Germline lookup yields CDR1 SEHNR and CDR2 FQNEAQ (reference sequence). This CDR3 has 14 residues. The trim removed 5 bases at V and 8 bases at J, leaving 6 bases unmatched. The specimen comprised PBMCs, sampled after 24 months of ibrutinib treatment. The clonotype originates from a human donor with chronic lymphocytic leukemia. This chain uses TRBV7-9 with TRBJ1-4; 9 nucleotides line up with TRBD1. The CDR3 sequence: CASSRDRVGEKLFF. The CDR3 DNA follows: TGTGCCAGCAGCCGGGACAGGGTCGGGGAAAAACTGTTTTTT.